The clone carrying this T cell receptor beta chain occurred many times. Germline assignment: CDR1 MDHEN and CDR2 SYDVKM. The CDR3 is made up of 14 amino acids. V was shortened by 3 bases and J by 2 bases, with 10 bases between the two germline ends. The data stem from a study of T cells after yellow fever vaccination. MiXCR, run by TCRdb on the 5' RACE reads, gives a single entry per CDR3 protein. The sample has tens of thousands of distinct CDR3 sequences, less than 8% seen once; the top ten hold approximately 23%. The sample was PBMCs, either bulk or a sorted T-cell subset (CD4+, CD8+, memory, or dextramer-sorted; not recorded which), taken on the day of the first yellow fever vaccination. The chain couples TRBV28 to TRBJ1-2; possibly TRBD1 for D (5 bases). The sequence derives from a man between 18 and 29 years old who received the YFV17D yellow fever vaccine. CDR3 DNA: TGTGCCAGCAGTTTGTCGGGACGGAACTATGGCTACACCTTC. It is translated as CASSLSGRNYGYTF.